This note documents a single T cell receptor beta chain sequence. The antigen remains undetermined. The data stem from a study of cytomegalovirus exposure and HLA in healthy donors. A multiplex PCR was run with 60 Vbeta primers and 13 Jbeta primers. Assay: immunoSEQ multiplex PCR; the TCRdb copy retains only in-frame clones and omits some. The sample contains about 160,000 clones, about 80% of which appear only once. V trimming: 5 bases; J trimming: 5 bases; junction bases outside the gene matches: 7. CDR3 size: 15 residues. From germline, CDR1 is SSHAT and CDR2 FNYEAQ (reference sequence). General observations from the study: The classifier reportedly diagnosed cytomegalovirus status with high specificity and sensitivity. Using a false discovery rate of 0.05, a later analysis showed that 16,000 or so TCR beta sequences were associated with HLA alleles.

The chain couples TRBV7-7 to TRBJ2-1; 9 positions match TRBD2. The sequencing sample was made of PBMCs. This TCR was recovered from a female donor in good health and CMV-seronegative. Here the CDR3 reads CASSPQSGRNNEQFF. CDR3 in DNA: TGTGCCAGCAGCCCCCAGAGCGGGAGGAACAATGAGCAGTTCTTC.